This T cell receptor beta chain was sequenced for a study of blood T cell repertoires in COVID-19. The overall study: Spain, Italy and the United States supplied samples that represented acute and convalescent COVID-19.

In the original workflow: Estimated nucleated cell counts came from reference gene primer amplification. Here immunoSEQ multiplex PCR was the method, and the copy in TCRdb shows in-frame clones only, minus some. V and J calls and clone size are as listed in that table; D and trimming were resolved from the DNA. Of roughly 260,000 clones in the sample, about four fifths were seen once. The CDR3 is made up of 16 amino acids. Trimming stripped 2 bases from V and 2 bases from J, with 13 bases between. CDR1 MNHNY and CDR2 SVGAGI come from the germline V gene (reference sequence). This study enrolled people aged about 18 to 90 from around 25 US geographic areas. Cohort allocation depended upon clinical history that participants reported.

The receptor's source is a woman in her thirties or forties who had been exposed to COVID-19. Specimen: PBMCs or T cells enriched from blood (not recorded which). This chain links TRBV6-6 with TRBJ1-5; the D gene is possibly TRBD1 (5 bases). The CDR3 DNA sequence: TGTGCCAGCAGTTACATGGGCAGGGCGGGCAATCAGCCCCAGCATTTT. This sequence encodes CASSYMGRAGNQPQHF.